One and the same sample provided the 20 T cell receptor beta chains below, sequenced in a study of beta chain features in type 1 diabetes. Sequenced material consisted of expressed TCRB transcripts (all of the isolated RNA was reverse transcribed). Data came from immunoSEQ multiplex PCR; TCRdb stores just in-frame clones and leaves some out. The table has some 360,000 clones, 15% to 20% seen once. The sequencing input was naive CD4+ T cells from blood. The receptor set was obtained from a woman between 18 and 29 years old in good health.

The chain employs TRBV4-3 and TRBJ2-1; 7 nucleotides align to TRBD1. J lost 9 bases, V lost 2 bases, and 10 bases had no gene match. The CDR3 is made up of 15 amino acids. Germline V gene data show CDR1 as LGHNA and CDR2 as YSLEER. CDR3 nucleotide sequence: TGCGCCAGCAGCCAACTGGGACAGCCAAGAGCTGAGCAGTTCTTC. This sequence encodes CASSQLGQPRAEQFF.

The CDR3 loop is CASSEGLYRTSGDNEQFF. The DNA of the CDR3 is TGTGCCAGCAGTGAAGGGCTCTATAGGACTAGCGGGGACAATGAGCAGTTCTTC. This chain connects TRBV2 to TRBJ2-1; 12 bases fit TRBD2. J gave up 5 bases and V 1 base, and 9 bases lay outside the gene matches. There are 18 residues in the CDR3. The V gene's germline CDR1 is SNHLY and CDR2 FYNNEI.

The chain has TRBV30 and TRBJ2-2; D is perhaps TRBD2 (6 bases). This CDR3 comprises 13 residues. CDR1 is GTSNPN, CDR2 SVGIG, per germline (reference sequence). The ends were cut back, 3 bases at V and 3 bases at J, with 8 bases in the middle. The CDR3 spells CAWRWGDTGELFF. The CDR3 DNA is TGTGCCTGGAGGTGGGGGGACACCGGGGAGCTGTTTTTT. Looking up the rest from reference TRBV30 and TRBJ2-2 gives the full variable domain: SQTIHQWPATLVQPVGSPLSLECTVEGTSNPNLYWYRQAAGRGLQLLFYSVGIGQISSEVPQNLSASRPQDRQFILSSKKLLLSDSGFYLCAWRWGDTGELFFGEGSRLTVL.

The chain combines TRBV21-1 with TRBJ2-4; the tabulated D call, TRBD1, remains unverified against the DNA. TRBV21-1 is a known pseudogene. CDR3 length: 18 residues. The CDR3 region is CASSKAAGTGGPKNIQYF. The DNA for the CDR3 is TGTGCCAGCAGCAAAGCCGCCGGGACAGGGGGACCCAAAAACATTCAGTACTTC.

This clone was found a few times. Other DNA sequences from this sample encode an identical CDR3 as well. The J gene is TRBJ1-2, the V gene TRBV18; TRBD1 aligns across 11 bases. V gave up 1 base and J gave up 5 bases; unmatched junction bases: 0. Germline CDR1 reads KGHSH; CDR2 reads LQKENI. The CDR3 loop spans 14 amino acids. CDR3 DNA sequence: TGTGCCAGCTCACCACGGGACAGGGGGTATGGCTACACCTTC. Amino acid sequence: CASSPRDRGYGYTF.

This clone occurred a few times. The V call is TRBV5-1, the J call TRBJ2-1; D is ambiguous. CDR1 and CDR2 from the germline V gene are SGHRS and YFSETQ. V was pared by 0 bases and J by 10 bases, with 11 bases between. This CDR3 comprises 13 residues. The CDR3 region has the DNA TGCGCCAGCAGCTTGGGGAGTGGATCCGAGCAGTTCTTC. Protein: CASSLGSGSEQFF. Variable domain in full (rest from reference TRBV5-1 and TRBJ2-1): KAGVTQTPRYLIKTRGQQVTLSCSPISGHRSVSWYQQTPGQGLQFLFEYFSETQRNKGNFPGRFSGRQFSNSRSEMNVSTLELGDSALYLCASSLGSGSEQFFGPGTRLTVL.

The chain combines TRBV7-9 with TRBJ2-2; the match to TRBD1 covers 9 bases. Germline V gene sequence: CDR1 SEHNR, CDR2 FQNEAQ (reference sequence). This CDR3 has 15 residues. V was pared by 7 bases and J by 7 bases, with 10 bases of the junction left unmatched. In DNA form, the CDR3 reads TGTGCCAGCACCCTGGGGACAGGGTTTCACGGGGAGCTGTTTTTT. Translating it yields CASTLGTGFHGELFF. Full variable domain (missing parts from reference TRBV7-9 and TRBJ2-2): DTGVSQNPRHKITKRGQNVTFRCDPISEHNRLYWYRQTLGQGPEFLTYFQNEAQLEKSRLLSDRFSAERPKGSFSTLEIQRTEQGDSAMYLCASTLGTGFHGELFFGEGSRLTVL.

The chain joins TRBV5-1 to TRBJ2-3; D ambiguous. The CDR3 runs to 15 residues. Germline CDR1 and CDR2: SGHRS and YFSETQ. The V end lost 1 base, the J end lost 0 bases, and 9 bases lay between the germline ends. As DNA, the CDR3 is TGCGCCAGCAGCTTGTCACAGATTAGCACAGATACGCAGTATTTT. It yields the protein CASSLSQISTDTQYF.

The chain has TRBV5-8 and TRBJ2-3; TRBD1 is a possible D gene (6 bases). The V and J ends lost 4 bases and 5 bases respectively, with 8 bases between them. This CDR3 spans 12 amino acids. Germline V gives CDR1 SGHTS, CDR2 YDEGEE. CDR3 coding DNA: TGTGCCAGCAGCCTCAGGGGAGATACGCAGTATTTT. It translates to CASSLRGDTQYF.

The CDR3 here is CSVILGVQGYEQYF. CDR3 bases: TGCAGCGTTATCTTAGGGGTCCAAGGCTACGAGCAGTACTTC. This chain connects TRBV29-1 to TRBJ2-7; D possibly corresponds to TRBD1 (5 bases). Trimming pared 5 bases from V and 3 bases from J, leaving 17 bases between. Per the germline V gene, CDR1 is SQVTM and CDR2 is ANQGSEA. This CDR3 is 14 amino acids long.

The genes are TRBV5-1 and TRBJ1-2; 8 bases map to TRBD1. V lost 4 bases and J lost 8; bases outside the gene matches: 7. Germline CDR1 reads SGHRS; CDR2 reads YFSETQ. This CDR3 has 13 residues. This chain's CDR3 is CASSRDRSQGYTF. The CDR3 nucleotides are TGCGCCAGCAGCCGGGACAGGTCACAGGGCTACACCTTC.

This clone has just a few counts. V gene TRBV30 combines with J gene TRBJ1-5, with a weak D call TRBD1 (6 bases). CDR1 is GTSNPN, CDR2 SVGIG, per germline (reference sequence). V was trimmed by 5 bases and J by 4 bases, leaving 12 bases between them. CDR3 length: 13 amino acids. The CDR3 is CAWALQGNQPQHF. For the CDR3, the DNA is TGTGCCTGGGCCCTTCAGGGGAATCAGCCCCAGCATTTT.

The V and J genes are TRBV27 and TRBJ2-7; D perhaps matches TRBD2 (6 bases). The V end lost 0 bases, the J end lost 0 bases, and 12 bases lay between the germline ends. The CDR3 has 16 residues. Germline assignment: CDR1 MNHEY and CDR2 SMNVEV (reference sequence). This CDR3 reads CASSLSRGPNSYEQYF. CDR3 sequence (DNA): TGTGCCAGCAGTTTATCGCGGGGACCGAACTCCTACGAGCAGTACTTC.

This clone was counted a few times. This rearrangement joins TRBV18 to TRBJ2-2, with TRBD1 matching 8 bases. V was clipped by 3 bases and J by 4 bases; unmatched bases: 7. This CDR3 comprises 16 residues. Germline CDR1 is KGHSH and CDR2 is LQKENI. CDR3 loop: CASSPPTGVATGELFF. In DNA form, the CDR3 reads TGTGCCAGCTCACCCCCGACAGGGGTTGCCACCGGGGAGCTGTTTTTT.

This clone was seen only a few times. The chain recombines TRBV18 with TRBJ2-7; 10 nucleotides line up with TRBD1. Germline V CDR1 and CDR2: KGHSH, LQKENI. This CDR3 spans 15 amino acids. The trim removed 4 bases at V and 1 base at J, leaving 4 bases unmatched. CDR3 coding DNA: TGTGCCAGCTCACAGGGACAGGGGACGTCCTACGAGCAGTACTTC. Protein: CASSQGQGTSYEQYF. Full variable domain (rest looked up from reference TRBV18 and TRBJ2-7): NAGVMQNPRHLVRRRGQEARLRCSPMKGHSHVYWYRQLPEEGLKFMVYLQKENIIDESGMPKERFSAEFPKEGPSILRIQQVVRGDSAAYFCASSQGQGTSYEQYFGPGTRLTVT.

This clone has only a few counts. The chain carries TRBV6-6 and TRBJ2-3, with D perhaps TRBD2 (6 bases). The CDR3 consists of 15 residues. In germline, CDR1 is MNHNY, CDR2 SVGAGI (reference sequence). The CDR3 protein is CATVRWGESTDTQYF. The CDR3, as DNA: TGTGCTACCGTCCGCTGGGGGGAATCCACAGATACGCAGTATTTT.

This clone was counted only a few times. This rearrangement joins TRBV7-2 to TRBJ1-6; D is unclear. The CDR3 is made up of 14 amino acids. Looked up from germline, CDR1 is SGHTA and CDR2 is FQGNSA. Trimming left V 2 bases short and J 13 bases short, with 15 bases between. CDR3 residues: CASSLLGQRDPLHF. The DNA for the CDR3 is TGTGCCAGCAGCTTACTTGGTCAGAGGGATCCCCTCCACTTT.

The chain has TRBV4-1 and TRBJ2-1, with 12 bases fitting TRBD2. Germline V CDR1 and CDR2: MGHRA, YSYEKL. The CDR3 runs 15 residues. The trim removed 3 bases at V and 9 bases at J, leaving 6 bases unmatched. CDR3 DNA: TGCGCCAGCAGCCACGGACTAGCGGGGAAAGGTGAGCAGTTCTTC. Its protein product is CASSHGLAGKGEQFF.

This clone was recorded a few times. This chain joins TRBV5-4 and TRBJ2-3, with 7 bases matching TRBD1. Germline V gene lookup returns CDR1 SGHNT and CDR2 YYREEE (reference sequence). The CDR3 has 16 amino acids. With V trimmed by 0 bases and J by 1 base, 5 bases remained unmatched. CDR3 DNA: TGTGCCAGCAGCTTGGTCCGAGGGGGCCGCACAGATACGCAGTATTTT. Its translation is CASSLVRGGRTDTQYF.

J is TRBJ1-3 and V is TRBV6-1, with 8 bases identical to TRBD1. CDR1 MNHNS and CDR2 SASEGT come from the germline V gene. CDR3 length: 10 amino acids. V was pared by 6 bases and J by 16 bases, with 5 bases of the junction left unmatched. Here the CDR3 reads CASRDRERYF. CDR3 nucleotide sequence: TGTGCCAGCAGGGACAGGGAGAGGTATTTT.